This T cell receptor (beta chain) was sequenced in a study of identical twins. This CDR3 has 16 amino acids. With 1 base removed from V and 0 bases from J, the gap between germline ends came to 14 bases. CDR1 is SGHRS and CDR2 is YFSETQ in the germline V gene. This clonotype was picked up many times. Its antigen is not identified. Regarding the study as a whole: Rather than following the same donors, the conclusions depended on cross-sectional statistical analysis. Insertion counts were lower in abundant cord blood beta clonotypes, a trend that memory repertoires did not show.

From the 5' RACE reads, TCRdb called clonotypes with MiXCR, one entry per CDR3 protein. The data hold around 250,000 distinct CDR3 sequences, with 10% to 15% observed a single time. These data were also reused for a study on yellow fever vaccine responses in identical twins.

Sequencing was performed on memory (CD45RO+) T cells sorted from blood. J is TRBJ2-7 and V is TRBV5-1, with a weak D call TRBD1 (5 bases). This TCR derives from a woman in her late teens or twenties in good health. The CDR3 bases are TGCGCCAGCAGCTTGATGGGGCAGGGTAACTCCTACGAGCAGTACTTC. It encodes CASSLMGQGNSYEQYF. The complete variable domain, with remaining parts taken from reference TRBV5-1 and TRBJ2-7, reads KAGVTQTPRYLIKTRGQQVTLSCSPISGHRSVSWYQQTPGQGLQFLFEYFSETQRNKGNFPGRFSGRQFSNSRSEMNVSTLELGDSALYLCASSLMGQGNSYEQYFGPGTRLTVT.